The 2 T cell receptor beta chains below all came from one sample that was sequenced in a study of vaccination and CD4 T cells after COVID-19. The Oncomine TCR Beta short-read assay was applied to DNA of cultured CD4+ T cells. Genomic DNA was isolated from CD4+ T cells that had been cultured. TCRdb redid the calling of the PCR reads with MiXCR, one entry per CDR3 protein. Among about 11,000 distinct CDR3 sequences, about 29% were seen once, and the ten largest hold around 21%. Treatment of the sample: 10-day PBMC culture with coronavirus spike peptide pools or control peptides (ViraFEST assay). These CD4+ T cells came from an unexposed donor, sampled before the COVID-19 pandemic (2011-2018). Antigen specificity for these receptors is unknown. Source material: CD4+ T cells from blood, cultured in vitro. Every receptor here comes from a human donor in good health.

This clonotype has a single count. The rearrangement joins TRBV7-2 to TRBJ2-7; 9 bases map to TRBD1. V shed 4 bases and J 10 bases; nucleotides not matched to a gene: 8. The CDR3 covers 13 residues. Germline loops: CDR1 SGHTA, CDR2 FQGNSA. CDR3 loop: CASSSITGGEQYF. CDR3 coding DNA: TGTGCCAGCAGCTCGATCACAGGGGGCGAACAGTACTTC.

This clonotype was seen a few times. The chain has TRBV7-9 and TRBJ2-3; D possibly matches TRBD1 or TRBD2 (6 bases each). Germline loops: CDR1 SEHNR, CDR2 FQNEAQ (reference sequence). CDR3 size: 17 residues. Trimming pared 3 bases from V and 3 bases from J, leaving 19 bases between. The CDR3 bases are TGTGCCAGCAGCTTTTGGGGGGCCGCATCGGAGACAGATACGCAGTATTTT. Translated: CASSFWGAASETDTQYF.